These 5 T cell receptor beta chains were sequenced from one sample in a study of metastatic and nonmetastatic thyroid tumors. Each patient went into thyroid surgery without having received any treatment. MiXCR reprocessed the PCR reads for TCRdb. The sample carries 20,000 to 30,000 clones, 10% to 15% recorded once. The specimen was blood. Receptor source: a female donor with papillary thyroid cancer or a benign thyroid nodule (not recorded which). Some clones in this sample may be carry-over from other donors' samples.

The genes are TRBV5-1 and TRBJ2-7; TRBD1 aligns across 9 bases. The CDR3 covers 15 residues. V was clipped by 1 base and J by 3 bases; unmatched bases: 5. Per the germline V gene, CDR1 is SGHRS and CDR2 is YFSETQ. The CDR3 region has the DNA TGCGCCAGCAGCTTGAGGGACAGGGCCCTCTACGAGCAGTACTTC. It is translated as CASSLRDRALYEQYF.

This clone has ten or more counts. V gene TRBV19 combines with J gene TRBJ2-1; D possibly corresponds to TRBD1 (7 bases). Germline CDR1 is LNHDA and CDR2 is SQIVND (reference sequence). Trimming cost V 9 bases and J 5 bases, with 14 bases left between them. This CDR3 region has 13 residues. Here the CDR3 reads CASRQGGDNEQFF. DNA of the CDR3: TGTGCCAGCAGACAGGGAGGCGACAATGAGCAGTTCTTC.

This clone was recorded at least ten times. The chain joins TRBV29-1 to TRBJ2-1; D call uncertain. This CDR3 comprises 14 residues. Germline assignment: CDR1 SQVTM and CDR2 ANQGSEA. The V end was cut by 0 bases, the J end by 3 bases, with 9 bases between. CDR3 nucleotides: TGCAGCGTTGAAGAGGGAATTTACTACAATGAGCAGTTCTTC. Protein sequence: CSVEEGIYYNEQFF.

This clone was detected ten times or more. The chain employs TRBV7-2 and TRBJ2-7, with 7 positions matching TRBD1. The germline CDR1 and CDR2 sequences are SGHTA and FQGNSA. The CDR3 extends over 14 amino acids. The ends lost 5 bases at V and 1 base at J; junction bases unmatched: 5. CDR3 sequence: CASSLDRASYEQYF. The CDR3 coding sequence is TGTGCCAGCAGCCTCGACAGGGCATCCTACGAGCAGTACTTC.

This clone was observed many times. The chain links TRBV7-7 to TRBJ1-3; tentatively, D is TRBD1 (6 bases). Germline V gene data show CDR1 as SSHAT and CDR2 as FNYEAQ (reference sequence). This CDR3 contains 17 residues. With 4 bases removed from V and 0 bases from J, the gap between germline ends came to 16 bases. The CDR3 loop is CASSYRNRDDSGNTIYF. CDR3 in DNA: TGTGCCAGCAGCTACCGAAACAGGGACGACTCTGGAAACACCATATATTTT.